Listed here are 14 T cell receptor beta chains from one sample, sequenced in a study of T-cell reconstitution after alpha-beta-depleted transplantation in children. Unique molecular identifiers tagged the TCRbeta library. TCRdb re-called the PCR reads with MiXCR, one entry per CDR3 protein. The data show fewer than 550,000 distinct CDR3 sequences, with roughly 10% seen just once and approximately 5% held by the top ten. This sample comprised PBMCs from the stem cell graft donor, obtained from the stem cell graft. The receptors shown here come from a human donor who donated a stem cell graft to a child with acute myeloid leukemia.

This clonotype has at least ten counts. This chain uses TRBV5-1 with TRBJ2-7; tentative D call: TRBD1 (6 bases). CDR3 length: 13 residues. Germline loops: CDR1 SGHRS, CDR2 YFSETQ. Trimming took 4 bases from V and 1 from J, leaving 9 bases between them. CDR3 amino acids: CASSTGQSYEQYF. The CDR3 DNA is TGCGCCAGCAGCACAGGACAGTCCTACGAGCAGTACTTC.

This clonotype appeared a few times. V gene TRBV10-3 combines with J gene TRBJ1-4, with a possible D match to TRBD1 (6 bases). The V gene lost 3 bases and the J gene lost 7 bases, with 12 bases spanning the gap. CDR1 ENHRY and CDR2 SYGVKD come from the germline V gene. There are 14 residues in the CDR3. CDR3 loop: CAISDAGGSEKLFF. DNA for the CDR3: TGTGCCATCAGTGATGCGGGGGGCTCTGAAAAACTGTTTTTT.

This chain uses TRBV12-3 or TRBV12-4 with TRBJ1-2, with unresolved D. The CDR3 runs 14 residues. V shed 7 bases and J shed 4 bases, with 16 bases lying between them. The CDR3, as DNA: TGTGCCAGCACCCCACAGCATTTGGGCTATGGCTACACCTTC. Protein product: CASTPQHLGYGYTF.

The V gene is TRBV20-1, the J gene TRBJ2-3; D assignment may be TRBD1 or TRBD2 (5 bases each). This CDR3 spans 15 amino acids. The V end lost 6 bases, the J end lost 4 bases, and 20 bases lay between the germline ends. Germline loops: CDR1 DFQATT, CDR2 SNEGSKA (reference sequence). The CDR3 is CSADRDRAFADTQYF. DNA for the CDR3: TGCAGTGCCGACCGGGACCGAGCTTTTGCAGATACGCAGTATTTT.

Only a few counts were recorded for this clonotype. CDR3 nucleotide sequence: TGCGCCAGCAGCTTGGCCGGGCTTAGCGGTGAAGCTTTCTTT. Its protein is CASSLAGLSGEAFF. V usage is TRBV5-1 and J usage is TRBJ1-1; no firm D call. CDR1 SGHRS and CDR2 YFSETQ come from the germline V gene. Trimming removed 0 bases from V and 7 bases from J, with 13 bases in between. This CDR3 has 14 residues.

To note about this clonotype: One base away lies a much larger clone, so this may be a sequencing read error. The genes are TRBV12-3 or TRBV12-4 and TRBJ2-2; D ambiguous. The V end lost 7 bases, the J end lost 0 bases, and 9 bases lay between the germline ends. This CDR3 has 14 residues. The CDR3 DNA sequence: TGTGCCAGCACCATGTCACCGAACACCGGGGAGCTGTTTTTT. It translates to CASTMSPNTGELFF.

This clonotype was detected a few times. CDR3 DNA: TGTGCCAGCAGCCCACCCACTAGTCGGGCTAAGCAGTTCTTC. This encodes CASSPPTSRAKQFF. J is TRBJ2-1 and V is TRBV12-3 or TRBV12-4, with D tentatively TRBD2 (5 bases). The CDR3 runs to 14 residues. V was cut by 6 bases and J by 11 bases, with 20 bases left in between.

This clonotype was picked up a small number of times. The rearrangement links TRBV6-1 to TRBJ2-5, with TRBD1 as a possible D gene (6 bases). Germline V gene sequence: CDR1 MNHNS, CDR2 SASEGT. The CDR3 is made up of 15 amino acids. Trimming removed 0 bases at V and 1 base at J, with 9 bases between. The CDR3 nucleotides are TGTGCCAGCAGTGAAGCCGGACAGTCCCAAGAGACCCAGTACTTC. As protein: CASSEAGQSQETQYF.

This clonotype was seen a handful of times. This sequence joins TRBV11-1 and TRBJ1-2; maybe TRBD1 (6 bases). Germline assignment: CDR1 SGHAT and CDR2 FQDESV (reference sequence). Trimming took off 0 bases at V and 2 bases at J, with 25 bases between the two ends. The CDR3 extends over 20 amino acids. CDR3 amino acids: CASSLASRGANTHMNYGYTF. The CDR3 DNA sequence: TGTGCCAGCAGCTTAGCATCCAGGGGCGCAAACACTCATATGAACTATGGCTACACCTTC.

This chain connects TRBV6-5 to TRBJ2-1; D is undetermined. Germline values: CDR1 MNHEY, CDR2 SVGAGI. CDR3 length: 16 amino acids. With 1 base removed from V and 3 bases from J, the gap between germline ends came to 13 bases. The CDR3 loop reads CASSYLIIGYYNEQFF. CDR3 coding DNA: TGTGCCAGCAGTTACTTGATTATCGGGTACTACAATGAGCAGTTCTTC.

The genes are TRBV27 and TRBJ2-7, with TRBD1 matching over 8 bases. V trimming: 5 bases; J trimming: 3 bases; junction bases outside the gene matches: 3. CDR3 length equals 13 residues. The germline gives CDR1 MNHEY, CDR2 SMNVEV (reference sequence). CDR3 sequence reads: CASSTGTGYEQYF. CDR3 nucleotides: TGTGCCAGCAGTACCGGGACAGGCTACGAGCAGTACTTC.

This chain connects TRBV20-1 to TRBJ2-3, with D possibly called TRBD1 or TRBD2 (7 bases each). Per germline, CDR1 DFQATT and CDR2 SNEGSKA (reference sequence). Trimming took 8 bases from V and 5 from J, leaving 20 bases between them. The CDR3 has 14 residues. CDR3 nucleotides: TGCAGTCCCAGGGGGGGGACAGCAAGAGATACGCAGTATTTT. Its protein product is CSPRGGTARDTQYF.

The chain carries TRBV29-1 and TRBJ2-1; the D is unclear. CDR1 is SQVTM, CDR2 ANQGSEA, per germline. With 7 bases removed from V and 0 bases from J, the gap between germline ends came to 13 bases. The CDR3 covers 14 residues. The CDR3 bases are TGCAGCGCCTTGGCGAAGAGCTCCTACAATGAGCAGTTCTTC. This sequence encodes CSALAKSSYNEQFF.

The gene calls are TRBV9 and TRBJ2-7; 8 nucleotides agree with TRBD1. With 0 bases clipped from V and 3 bases from J, the junction kept 23 bases outside the gene matches. CDR1 and CDR2 from the germline V gene are SGDLS and YYNGEE. The CDR3 sequence is 21 residues long. CDR3 DNA sequence: TGTGCCAGCAGCGTAGAAGTCGACATCCAACCGTGCTGGACAGGGTACTACGAGCAGTACGTC. It encodes CASSVEVDIQPCWTGYYEQYV.